One and the same sample provided the 3 T cell receptor beta chains below, sequenced in a study of OX40 agonist ivuxolimab in advanced cancers. Libraries were made using the immunoSEQ multiplex PCR assay. This is the immuneACCESS table as TCRdb keeps it, with only in-frame sequences that have V and J called. A part of the clones is gone; compared with another copy, unresolved V genes explain less than half, and the rest is unexplained. The sample table contains 95,000 or so clones; only one count was recorded for about 90% of them. The ten most abundant clones make up around 0.54% of the sample. The specimen was CD4+ or CD8+ T cells sorted from blood, collected in a trial of the OX40 agonist ivuxolimab. The receptors shown here come from an adult with an advanced solid tumor such as melanoma, head and neck, liver or kidney cancer.

The CDR3 DNA follows: TGCAGCGTTGACGACAGTGTGAACACTGAAGCTTTCTTT. Translation: CSVDDSVNTEAFF. The chain uses TRBV29-1 and TRBJ1-1, with D maybe TRBD1 (5 bases). The ends were cut back, 3 bases at V and 0 bases at J, with 8 bases in the middle. This CDR3 region has 13 residues. Germline CDR1 SQVTM, CDR2 ANQGSEA. Using reference TRBV29-1 and TRBJ1-1 for the parts outside the CDR3, the full variable domain is SAVISQKPSRDICQRGTSLTIQCQVDSQVTMMFWYRQQPGQSLTLIATANQGSEATYESGFVIDKFPISRPNLTFSTLTVSNMSPEDSSIYLCSVDDSVNTEAFFGQGTRLTVV.

V is TRBV5-1 and J is TRBJ1-5; 10 bases match TRBD1. This CDR3 region has 15 residues. Unmatched junction bases numbered 3, after V lost 0 bases and J lost 6 bases. Germline lookup yields CDR1 SGHRS and CDR2 YFSETQ. CDR3: CASSLETGGGQPQHF. The CDR3 bases are TGCGCCAGCAGCTTGGAGACAGGGGGCGGTCAGCCCCAGCATTTT.

V usage is TRBV29-1 and J usage is TRBJ2-3; 10 nucleotides line up with TRBD2. The CDR3 runs 15 residues. Germline CDR1 reads SQVTM; CDR2 reads ANQGSEA. V lost 4 bases to trimming and J lost 5 bases; unmatched junction nucleotides: 9. In DNA, the CDR3 is TGCAGCGTTGGGGGTCTAGCGGGAGCTGGAGATACGCAGTATTTT. Its translation: CSVGGLAGAGDTQYF.